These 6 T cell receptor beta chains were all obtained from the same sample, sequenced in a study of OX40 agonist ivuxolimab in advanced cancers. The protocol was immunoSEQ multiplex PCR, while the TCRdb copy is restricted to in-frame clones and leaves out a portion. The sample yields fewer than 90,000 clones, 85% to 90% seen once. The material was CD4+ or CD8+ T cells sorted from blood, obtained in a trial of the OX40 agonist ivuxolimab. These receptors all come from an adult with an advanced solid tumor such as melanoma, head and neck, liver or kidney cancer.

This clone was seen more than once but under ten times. The CDR3 region is CARGGPGYEQYF. The CDR3 DNA sequence: TGCGCCCGTGGGGGTCCGGGTTACGAGCAGTACTTC. V is TRBV10-1 and J is TRBJ2-7; D may correspond to TRBD1 or TRBD2 (5 bases each). The germline gives CDR1 WNHNN, CDR2 SYGVQD (reference sequence). The CDR3 spans 12 residues. Deletions cut 11 bases from V and 4 bases from J, with 15 bases between.

The CDR3 is CASSFSGEGGQTQYF. The CDR3 DNA follows: TGTGCCAGCAGCTTCAGCGGGGAGGGAGGACAGACCCAGTACTTC. V gene TRBV11-3 combines with J gene TRBJ2-5; the match to TRBD2 covers 7 bases. The CDR3 covers 15 residues. V lost 3 bases to trimming and J lost 6 bases; unmatched junction nucleotides: 10. Germline V CDR1 and CDR2: SGHNT, YENEEA.

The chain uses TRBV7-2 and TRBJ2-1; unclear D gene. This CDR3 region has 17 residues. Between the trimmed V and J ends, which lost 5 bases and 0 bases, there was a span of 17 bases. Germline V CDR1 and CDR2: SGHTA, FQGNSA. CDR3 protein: CASSPRSRLSSYNEQFF. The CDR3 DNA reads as TGTGCCAGCAGCCCTCGGTCCAGGCTGAGCTCCTACAATGAGCAGTTCTTC.

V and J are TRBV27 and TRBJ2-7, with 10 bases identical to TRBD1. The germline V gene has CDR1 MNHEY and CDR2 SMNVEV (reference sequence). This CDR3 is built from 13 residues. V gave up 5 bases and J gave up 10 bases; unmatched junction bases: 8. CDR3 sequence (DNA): TGTGCCAGCAGTACTCATGACAGGGGGCCCCAGTACTTC. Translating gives CASSTHDRGPQYF.

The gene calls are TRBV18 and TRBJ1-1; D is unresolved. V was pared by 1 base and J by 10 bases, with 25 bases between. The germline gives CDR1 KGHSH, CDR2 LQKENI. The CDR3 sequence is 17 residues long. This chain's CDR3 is CASSPQIVGAGNLGAFF. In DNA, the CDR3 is TGTGCCAGCTCACCACAAATAGTCGGAGCGGGTAACCTCGGAGCTTTCTTT. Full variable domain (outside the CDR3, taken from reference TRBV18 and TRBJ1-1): NAGVMQNPRHLVRRRGQEARLRCSPMKGHSHVYWYRQLPEEGLKFMVYLQKENIIDESGMPKERFSAEFPKEGPSILRIQQVVRGDSAAYFCASSPQIVGAGNLGAFFGQGTRLTVV.

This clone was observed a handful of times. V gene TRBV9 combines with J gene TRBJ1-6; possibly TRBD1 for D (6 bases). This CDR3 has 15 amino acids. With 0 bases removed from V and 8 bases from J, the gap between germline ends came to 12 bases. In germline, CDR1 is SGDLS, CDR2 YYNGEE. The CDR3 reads CASSVGRQAYSPLHF. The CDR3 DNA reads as TGTGCCAGCAGCGTAGGGAGACAGGCCTATTCACCCCTCCACTTT.